The rows below give T cell receptor beta chains drawn from one sample of a study of blood T cell repertoires in COVID-19. The method was immunoSEQ multiplex PCR; TCRdb's version includes in-frame clones alone and lacks a portion of them. The repertoire holds around 77,000 clones, with 80% to 95% as singletons. The source material was peripheral blood. These receptors all come from a woman aged 60-70 years with active COVID-19. Each CDR3 is given with its conserved first and last residue. A D gene is named only where the DNA matches it firmly. Size is omitted from some rows. Given values are once, few, many or a class for expanded clones.

v_gene: TRBV29-1
d_gene: .
j_gene: TRBJ1-2
abundance: .
CDR3aa: CSVGGGSGRDYGYTF
CDR3nt: TGCAGCGTTGGAGGGGGGTCAGGGAGGGACTATGGCTACACCTTC

v_gene: TRBV24-1
d_gene: TRBD1
j_gene: TRBJ2-1
abundance: .
CDR3aa: CATAPGTGGSRSYNEQFF
CDR3nt: TGTGCCACCGCCCCCGGGACAGGGGGAAGTCGGTCCTACAATGAGCAGTTCTTC

v_gene: TRBV18
d_gene: .
j_gene: TRBJ2-7
abundance: .
CDR3aa: CASSPQGTYEQYF
CDR3nt: TGTGCCAGCTCACCCCAGGGAACCTACGAGCAGTACTTC

v_gene: TRBV19
d_gene: TRBD2
j_gene: TRBJ2-1
abundance: .
CDR3aa: CASSDISGSSYNEQFF
CDR3nt: TGTGCCAGTTCTGACATTAGCGGGAGCTCCTACAATGAGCAGTTCTTC

v_gene: TRBV15
d_gene: .
j_gene: TRBJ1-4
abundance: .
CDR3aa: CATSRDLGQGSGEKLFF
CDR3nt: TGTGCCACCAGCAGAGATCTGGGGCAGGGGAGTGGCGAAAAACTGTTTTTT

v_gene: TRBV5-1
d_gene: .
j_gene: TRBJ2-3
abundance: .
CDR3aa: CASSPNTDTQYF
CDR3nt: TGCGCCAGCAGCCCCAACACAGATACGCAGTATTTT

v_gene: TRBV2
d_gene: TRBD2
j_gene: TRBJ2-3
abundance: few
CDR3aa: CASRATSVRTDTQYF
CDR3nt: TGTGCCAGCAGAGCGACTAGCGTAAGAACAGATACGCAGTATTTT

v_gene: TRBV6-5
d_gene: TRBD1
j_gene: TRBJ2-7
abundance: .
CDR3aa: CASSLGGVDGSEQYF
CDR3nt: TGTGCCAGCAGCCTAGGGGGCGTCGATGGTTCCGAGCAGTACTTC

v_gene: TRBV28
d_gene: .
j_gene: TRBJ2-7
abundance: .
CDR3aa: CASTKLGGSSSYEQYF
CDR3nt: TGTGCCAGCACTAAACTGGGGGGTTCCAGCTCCTACGAGCAGTACTTC

v_gene: TRBV19
d_gene: TRBD2
j_gene: TRBJ2-3
abundance: .
CDR3aa: CASSSRSGGRGGDTQYF
CDR3nt: TGTGCCAGTAGTTCCCGCTCGGGGGGTAGAGGAGGCGATACGCAGTATTTT

v_gene: TRBV4-1
d_gene: .
j_gene: TRBJ2-7
abundance: .
CDR3aa: CASSQVGPLGDEQYF
CDR3nt: TGCGCCAGCAGCCAAGTGGGTCCGCTCGGGGACGAGCAGTACTTC

v_gene: TRBV7-8
d_gene: TRBD2
j_gene: TRBJ2-3
abundance: .
CDR3aa: CASSRYYPMGLGVADSAPTDTQYF
CDR3nt: TGTGCCAGCAGCCGGTATTACCCTATGGGACTAGGGGTCGCGGACTCGGCGCCAACAGATACGCAGTATTTT

v_gene: TRBV6-5
d_gene: .
j_gene: TRBJ1-1
abundance: .
CDR3aa: CASRTPTGTEAFF
CDR3nt: TGTGCCAGCAGGACCCCGACTGGGACTGAAGCTTTCTTT

v_gene: TRBV6-2/TRBV6-3
d_gene: .
j_gene: TRBJ1-6
abundance: .
CDR3aa: CASSYSRGTIKAPLHF
CDR3nt: TGTGCCAGCAGTTACTCGAGAGGGACAATCAAAGCTCCCCTCCACTTT

v_gene: TRBV7-9
d_gene: TRBD1
j_gene: TRBJ1-1
abundance: .
CDR3aa: CASSYPTGGPNTEAFF
CDR3nt: TGTGCCAGCAGCTACCCGACAGGGGGACCGAACACTGAAGCTTTCTTT

v_gene: TRBV3-1/TRBV3-2
d_gene: TRBD2
j_gene: TRBJ2-7
abundance: .
CDR3aa: CASSPSPSGVFYEQYF
CDR3nt: TGTGCCAGCAGCCCAAGCCCTAGCGGGGTTTTTTACGAGCAGTACTTC

v_gene: TRBV12-3/TRBV12-4
d_gene: .
j_gene: TRBJ1-2
abundance: .
CDR3aa: CASSPPAGHGYTF
CDR3nt: TGTGCCAGCAGTCCACCAGCAGGGCATGGCTACACCTTC

v_gene: TRBV20-1
d_gene: .
j_gene: TRBJ2-5
abundance: .
CDR3aa: CSAQGQETQYF
CDR3nt: TGCAGTGCTCAGGGGCAGGAGACCCAGTACTTC

v_gene: TRBV3-1/TRBV3-2
d_gene: TRBD2
j_gene: TRBJ2-7
abundance: .
CDR3aa: CASSQGTSGRGGEQYF
CDR3nt: TGTGCCAGCAGCCAAGGGACTAGCGGAAGGGGTGGCGAGCAGTACTTC

v_gene: TRBV19
d_gene: .
j_gene: TRBJ1-4
abundance: .
CDR3aa: CASSRRGFATNEKLFF
CDR3nt: TGTGCCAGTAGTCGCCGGGGTTTTGCAACTAATGAAAAACTGTTTTTT

v_gene: TRBV5-1
d_gene: .
j_gene: TRBJ2-3
abundance: .
CDR3aa: CASSVGVIGTDTQYF
CDR3nt: TGCGCCAGCAGCGTAGGGGTGATTGGCACAGATACGCAGTATTTT

v_gene: TRBV9
d_gene: .
j_gene: TRBJ2-2
abundance: .
CDR3aa: CASSVRLAVNTGELFF
CDR3nt: TGTGCCAGCAGCGTAAGGCTAGCAGTGAACACCGGGGAGCTGTTTTTT

v_gene: TRBV3-1/TRBV3-2
d_gene: TRBD2
j_gene: TRBJ2-1
abundance: .
CDR3aa: CASSQVTSGRAGNEQFF
CDR3nt: TGTGCCAGCAGCCAAGTAACTAGCGGGAGGGCGGGGAATGAGCAGTTCTTC

v_gene: TRBV28
d_gene: .
j_gene: TRBJ1-5
abundance: .
CDR3aa: CASQHGGRVQPQHF
CDR3nt: TGTGCCAGCCAACACGGCGGGAGGGTGCAGCCCCAGCATTTT

v_gene: TRBV6-5
d_gene: .
j_gene: TRBJ2-2
abundance: .
CDR3aa: CASRYASEITGELFF
CDR3nt: TGTGCCAGCCGGTATGCTAGCGAGATTACCGGGGAGCTGTTTTTT

v_gene: TRBV11-2
d_gene: .
j_gene: TRBJ1-4
abundance: .
CDR3aa: CASSFFANEKLFF
CDR3nt: TGTGCCAGCAGCTTCTTTGCTAATGAAAAACTGTTTTTT

v_gene: TRBV5-1
d_gene: TRBD1
j_gene: TRBJ1-1
abundance: once
CDR3aa: CASSWGQGALNTEAFF
CDR3nt: TGCGCCAGCAGCTGGGGACAGGGGGCCTTGAACACTGAAGCTTTCTTT

v_gene: TRBV24-1
d_gene: .
j_gene: TRBJ2-3
abundance: once
CDR3aa: CATSDLAGADTQYF
CDR3nt: TGTGCCACCAGTGACCTCGCGGGTGCAGATACGCAGTATTTT

v_gene: TRBV28
d_gene: .
j_gene: TRBJ1-5
abundance: .
CDR3aa: CASSFWGEGHQPQHF
CDR3nt: TGTGCCAGCAGTTTCTGGGGAGAAGGGCACCAGCCCCAGCATTTT

v_gene: TRBV6-1
d_gene: .
j_gene: TRBJ2-7
abundance: .
CDR3aa: CASSELGRGTYEQYF
CDR3nt: TGTGCCAGCAGTGAACTGGGCAGGGGCACCTACGAGCAGTACTTC

v_gene: TRBV28
d_gene: TRBD1
j_gene: TRBJ1-2
abundance: .
CDR3aa: CASSSGTGTYGYTF
CDR3nt: TGTGCCAGCAGTTCCGGGACAGGGACTTATGGCTACACCTTC

v_gene: TRBV5-1
d_gene: TRBD1
j_gene: TRBJ1-1
abundance: once
CDR3aa: CASSSGTARGHTEAFF
CDR3nt: TGCGCCAGCAGCTCCGGGACAGCGAGGGGGCACACTGAAGCTTTCTTT

v_gene: TRBV7-6
d_gene: .
j_gene: TRBJ2-3
abundance: .
CDR3aa: CASSSRGGRGTDTQYF
CDR3nt: TGTGCCAGCAGCTCAAGGGGGGGCAGAGGCACAGATACGCAGTATTTT

v_gene: TRBV28
d_gene: .
j_gene: TRBJ1-5
abundance: .
CDR3aa: CASKVGQRPYQPQHF
CDR3nt: TGTGCCAGCAAAGTAGGACAGAGACCCTATCAGCCCCAGCATTTT

v_gene: TRBV9
d_gene: TRBD1
j_gene: TRBJ2-7
abundance: .
CDR3aa: CASSPGQGAGEQYF
CDR3nt: TGTGCCAGCAGTCCGGGACAGGGGGCCGGGGAGCAGTACTTC

v_gene: TRBV19
d_gene: TRBD1
j_gene: TRBJ2-7
abundance: once
CDR3aa: CASNGQGVGEQYF
CDR3nt: TGTGCCAGTAATGGGCAGGGGGTTGGAGAGCAGTACTTC

v_gene: TRBV5-5
d_gene: TRBD1
j_gene: TRBJ1-1
abundance: .
CDR3aa: CASSFGPTGGTEAFF
CDR3nt: TGTGCCAGCAGTTTCGGACCCACAGGGGGGACTGAAGCTTTCTTT

v_gene: TRBV10-1
d_gene: TRBD1
j_gene: TRBJ1-2
abundance: .
CDR3aa: CASSDLRTGDGYTF
CDR3nt: TGCGCCAGCAGTGATCTCAGGACAGGGGACGGCTACACCTTC

v_gene: TRBV5-1
d_gene: .
j_gene: TRBJ2-3
abundance: .
CDR3aa: CASNSRPGALDTQYF
CDR3nt: TGCGCCAGCAACTCCCGACCGGGAGCACTTGATACGCAGTATTTT

v_gene: TRBV30
d_gene: TRBD1
j_gene: TRBJ2-1
abundance: .
CDR3aa: CAWSVVGQGASEQFF
CDR3nt: TGTGCCTGGAGTGTAGTAGGACAGGGGGCTAGTGAGCAGTTCTTC

v_gene: TRBV10-2
d_gene: TRBD1
j_gene: TRBJ1-2
abundance: .
CDR3aa: CASSDPFGDRNRANGYTF
CDR3nt: TGCGCCAGCAGCGATCCCTTTGGGGACAGAAACCGAGCTAATGGCTACACCTTC

v_gene: TRBV28
d_gene: TRBD1
j_gene: TRBJ2-7
abundance: .
CDR3aa: CASSASGTGTLEQYF
CDR3nt: TGTGCCAGCAGTGCCTCCGGGACAGGCACCCTCGAGCAGTACTTC

v_gene: TRBV3-1/TRBV3-2
d_gene: .
j_gene: TRBJ1-1
abundance: .
CDR3aa: CASSQVTEGTEAFF
CDR3nt: TGTGCCAGCAGCCAGGTGACGGAGGGCACTGAAGCTTTCTTT

v_gene: TRBV27
d_gene: TRBD2
j_gene: TRBJ2-7
abundance: .
CDR3aa: CASSLFAGARYEQYF
CDR3nt: TGTGCCAGCAGTTTATTCGCGGGAGCTCGATACGAGCAGTACTTC